Listed here are 4 T cell receptor beta chains from one sample, sequenced in a study of beta chain features in type 1 diabetes. Overall study results and limits: TCRB CDR3 length was moderately but significantly reduced in all four CD4+ subsets of Type 1 diabetes patients.

No cognate antigen is known for these TCRs. The isolated RNA, all of it, was reverse transcribed, so expressed TCRB transcripts were what got sequenced. Only in-frame clones appear in the TCRdb table, and some are missing; sequencing was by immunoSEQ multiplex PCR. The table records 150,000 to 200,000 clones, around 63% of them present only once. The sample comprised naive CD4+ T cells from blood. The receptors derive from a man aged 30 to 45 with type 1 diabetes.

The rearrangement links TRBV29-1 to TRBJ2-2; D not certain. The CDR3 runs 12 residues. V lost 8 bases and J lost 1, with 8 bases in between. The germline gives CDR1 SQVTM, CDR2 ANQGSEA. The CDR3 bases are TGCAGCCACACGGAGAACACCGGGGAGCTGTTTTTT. This translates into CSHTENTGELFF.

The CDR3 reads CASSPGQSYSPLHF. As DNA, the CDR3 is TGTGCCAGCAGCCCAGGACAGTCTTATTCACCCCTCCACTTT. This sequence joins TRBV28 and TRBJ1-6; the D gene is possibly TRBD1 (6 bases). V was pared by 6 bases and J by 8 bases, with 14 bases between. The CDR3 is 14 amino acids. Germline assignment: CDR1 MDHEN and CDR2 SYDVKM.

The chain carries TRBV27 and TRBJ2-6, with a weak D call TRBD2 (6 bases). This CDR3 is 15 amino acids long. The germline CDR1 and CDR2 sequences are MNHEY and SMNVEV (reference sequence). The germline V and J ends were trimmed by 5 bases and 2 bases, with 10 bases remaining between them. The CDR3 region is CASSGWEAGANVLTF. For the CDR3, the DNA is TGTGCCAGCAGTGGATGGGAGGCTGGGGCCAACGTCCTGACTTTC.

The chain recombines TRBV4-1 with TRBJ2-7; D is perhaps TRBD1 (5 bases). From germline, CDR1 is MGHRA and CDR2 YSYEKL. The length of the CDR3 is 16 residues. The V and J ends lost 3 bases and 3 bases respectively, with 18 bases between them. The CDR3 reads CASSQIAGTGDYEQYF. The CDR3 DNA sequence: TGCGCCAGCAGCCAGATTGCCGGTACAGGCGACTACGAGCAGTACTTC.